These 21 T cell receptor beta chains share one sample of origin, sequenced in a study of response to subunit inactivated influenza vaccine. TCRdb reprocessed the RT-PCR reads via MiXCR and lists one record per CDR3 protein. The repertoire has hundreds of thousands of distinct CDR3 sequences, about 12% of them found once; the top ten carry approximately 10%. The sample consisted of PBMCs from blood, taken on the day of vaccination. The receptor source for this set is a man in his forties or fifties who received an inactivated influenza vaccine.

CDR3: CASSYVYGLAKNIQYF. The CDR3 bases are TGTGCCAGCAGTTACGTCTACGGTTTAGCCAAAAACATTCAGTACTTC. The chain employs TRBV6-2 or TRBV6-3 and TRBJ2-4; the D is unclear. Germline V gene sequence: CDR1 MNHEY, CDR2 SVGEGT. V lost 2 bases to trimming and J lost 0 bases, with 11 bases between them. The CDR3 contains 16 residues.

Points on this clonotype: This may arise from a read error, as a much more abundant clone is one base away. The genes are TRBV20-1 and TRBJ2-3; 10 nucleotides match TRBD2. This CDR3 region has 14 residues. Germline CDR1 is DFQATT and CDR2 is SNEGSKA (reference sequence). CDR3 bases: TGCAGCGCTAGCGGGGGCCACCTCTCCCCTATGCAGTATTTT. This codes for CSASGGHLSPMQYF.

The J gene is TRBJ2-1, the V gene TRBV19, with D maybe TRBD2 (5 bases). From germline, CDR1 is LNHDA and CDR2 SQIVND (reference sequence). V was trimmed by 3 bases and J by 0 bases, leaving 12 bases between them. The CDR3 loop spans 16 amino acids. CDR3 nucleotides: TGTGCCAGTAGTATCGGCGGGCTTAGCTCCTACAATGAGCAGTTCTTC. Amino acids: CASSIGGLSSYNEQFF.

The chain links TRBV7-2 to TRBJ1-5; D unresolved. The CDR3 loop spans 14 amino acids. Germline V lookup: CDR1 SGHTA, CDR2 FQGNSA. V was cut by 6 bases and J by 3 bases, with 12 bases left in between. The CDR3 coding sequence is TGTGCCAGCAGTCGATCAGGATCCAATCAGCCCCAGCATTTT. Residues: CASSRSGSNQPQHF.

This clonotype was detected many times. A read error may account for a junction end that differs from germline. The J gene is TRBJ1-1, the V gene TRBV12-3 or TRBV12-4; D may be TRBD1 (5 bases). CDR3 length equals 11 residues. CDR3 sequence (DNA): TGTGCCAGCAGCTCCGTTGGGGGTAAGATCTTT. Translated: CASSSVGGKIF.

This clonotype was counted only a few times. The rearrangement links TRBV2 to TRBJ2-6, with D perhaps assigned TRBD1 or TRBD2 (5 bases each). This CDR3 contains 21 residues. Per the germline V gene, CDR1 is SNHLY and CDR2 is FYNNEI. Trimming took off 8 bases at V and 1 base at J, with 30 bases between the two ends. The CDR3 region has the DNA TGTGCCAGCGGTCTCTCAAAAATTGGGTCAGGGAGAGGTTCTGGGGCCAACGTCCTGACTTTC. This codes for CASGLSKIGSGRGSGANVLTF.

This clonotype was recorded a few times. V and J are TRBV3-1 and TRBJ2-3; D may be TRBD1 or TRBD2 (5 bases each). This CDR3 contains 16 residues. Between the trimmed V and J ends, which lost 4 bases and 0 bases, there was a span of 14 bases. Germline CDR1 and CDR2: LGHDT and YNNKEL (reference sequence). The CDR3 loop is CASSRAGTLSTDTQYF. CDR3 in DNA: TGTGCCAGCAGCCGGGCCGGGACCCTTAGCACAGATACGCAGTATTTT.

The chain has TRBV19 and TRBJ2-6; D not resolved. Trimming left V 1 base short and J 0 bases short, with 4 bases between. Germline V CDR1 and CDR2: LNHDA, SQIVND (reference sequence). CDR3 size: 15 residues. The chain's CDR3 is CASSIGYSGANVLTF. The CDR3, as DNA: TGTGCCAGTAGTATAGGGTACTCTGGGGCCAACGTCCTGACTTTC.

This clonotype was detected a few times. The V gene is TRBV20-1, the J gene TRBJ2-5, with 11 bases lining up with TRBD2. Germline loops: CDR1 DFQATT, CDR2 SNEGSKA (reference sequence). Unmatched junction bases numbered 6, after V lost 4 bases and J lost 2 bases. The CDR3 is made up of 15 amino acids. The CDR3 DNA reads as TGCAGTGCTAACGGACTAGCGGGCCATCAAGAGACCCAGTACTTC. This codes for CSANGLAGHQETQYF.

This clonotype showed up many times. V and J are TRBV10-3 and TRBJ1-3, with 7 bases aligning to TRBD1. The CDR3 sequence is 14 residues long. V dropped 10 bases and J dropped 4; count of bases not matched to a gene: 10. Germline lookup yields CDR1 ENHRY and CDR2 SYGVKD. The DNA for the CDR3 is TGTGCCACCCGGGACAGCTTATCCGGAAACACCATATATTTT. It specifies CATRDSLSGNTIYF.

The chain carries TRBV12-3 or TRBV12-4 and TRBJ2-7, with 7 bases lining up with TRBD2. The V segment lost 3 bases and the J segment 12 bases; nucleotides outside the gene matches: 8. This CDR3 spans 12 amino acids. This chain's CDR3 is CASSLGGYDSYF. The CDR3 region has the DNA TGTGCCAGCAGTTTGGGAGGGTATGATTCGTACTTC.

CDR3 protein: CSARDPSRQHF. CDR3 coding DNA: TGCAGTGCTAGAGATCCGTCCCGCCAGCATTTT. V and J are TRBV20-1 and TRBJ1-5; D remains ambiguous. Trimming removed 0 bases from V and 12 bases from J, with 9 bases in between. The CDR3 length is 11 residues. Germline CDR1 and CDR2: DFQATT and SNEGSKA (reference sequence).

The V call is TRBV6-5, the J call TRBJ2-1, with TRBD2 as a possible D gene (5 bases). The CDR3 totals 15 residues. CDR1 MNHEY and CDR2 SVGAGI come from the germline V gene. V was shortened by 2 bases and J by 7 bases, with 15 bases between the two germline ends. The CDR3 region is CASSYTRGVRNEQFF. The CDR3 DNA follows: TGTGCCAGCAGTTACACCCGGGGAGTGAGGAATGAGCAGTTCTTC.

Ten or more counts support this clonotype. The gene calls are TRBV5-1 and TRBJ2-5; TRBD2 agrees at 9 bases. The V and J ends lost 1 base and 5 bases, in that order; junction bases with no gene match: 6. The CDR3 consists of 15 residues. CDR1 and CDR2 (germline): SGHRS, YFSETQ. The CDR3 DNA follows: TGCGCCAGCAGCTTGAATGGCGGGAGGGCTGAGACCCAGTACTTC. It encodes CASSLNGGRAETQYF.

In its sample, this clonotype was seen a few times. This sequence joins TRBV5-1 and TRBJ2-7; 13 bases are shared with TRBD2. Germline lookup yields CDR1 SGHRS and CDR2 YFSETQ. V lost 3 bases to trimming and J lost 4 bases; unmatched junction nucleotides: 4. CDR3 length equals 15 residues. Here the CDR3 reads CASSSGLAGRYEQYF. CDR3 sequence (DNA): TGCGCCAGCAGCTCGGGACTAGCGGGAAGGTACGAGCAGTACTTC.

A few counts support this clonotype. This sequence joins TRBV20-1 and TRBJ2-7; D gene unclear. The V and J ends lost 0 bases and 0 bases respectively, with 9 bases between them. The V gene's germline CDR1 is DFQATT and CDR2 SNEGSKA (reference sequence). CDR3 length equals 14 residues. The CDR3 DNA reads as TGCAGTGCTAGAGATCCCCGGAGCTCCTACGAGCAGTACTTC. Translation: CSARDPRSSYEQYF.

CDR3 DNA: TGTGCCAGCAGCCCACAGGGCGGCGGAGCTTTCTTT. Translated: CASSPQGGGAFF. The V call is TRBV6-6, the J call TRBJ1-1, with D possibly being TRBD1 (6 bases). This CDR3 region has 12 residues. V was pared by 6 bases and J by 10 bases, with 15 bases between. Germline loops: CDR1 MNHNY, CDR2 SVGAGI (reference sequence).

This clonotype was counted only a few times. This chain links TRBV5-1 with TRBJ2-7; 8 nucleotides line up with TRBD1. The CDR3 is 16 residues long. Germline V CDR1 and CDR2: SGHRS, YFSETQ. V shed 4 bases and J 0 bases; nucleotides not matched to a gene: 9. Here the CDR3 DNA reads TGCGCCAGCAGCGCAATCACAGGGGGGAGCTCCTACGAGCAGTACTTC. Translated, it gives CASSAITGGSSYEQYF.

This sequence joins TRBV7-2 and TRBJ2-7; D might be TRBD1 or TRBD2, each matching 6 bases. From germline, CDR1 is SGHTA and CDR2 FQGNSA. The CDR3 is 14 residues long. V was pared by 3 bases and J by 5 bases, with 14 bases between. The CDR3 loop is CASSFRGESHEQYF. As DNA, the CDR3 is TGTGCCAGCAGCTTTAGGGGGGAGTCCCACGAGCAGTACTTC.

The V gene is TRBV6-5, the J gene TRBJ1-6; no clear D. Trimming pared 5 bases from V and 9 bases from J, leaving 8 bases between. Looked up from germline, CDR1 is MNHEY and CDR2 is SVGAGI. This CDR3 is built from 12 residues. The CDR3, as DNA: TGTGCCAGCAGTCGGACTTCTTCACCCCTCCACTTT. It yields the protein CASSRTSSPLHF.

CDR3 in amino acids: CASSQHPGTASYNEQFF. CDR3 DNA: TGCGCCAGCAGTCAACACCCCGGGACAGCCTCCTACAATGAGCAGTTCTTC. The chain links TRBV10-1 to TRBJ2-1; 7 bases align to TRBD1. Losses at the gene ends were 5 bases for V and 0 bases for J; bases not matched to a gene: 10. Looked up from germline, CDR1 is WNHNN and CDR2 is SYGVQD (reference sequence). The CDR3 is made up of 17 amino acids.